This T cell receptor (beta chain) was retrieved from a study of blood T cell repertoires in COVID-19. Study background: Acute and convalescent COVID-19 specimens originated in the United States, Italy and Spain. Sources were T cells, B-cell-depleted T cells, or PBMCs; the material itself was cDNA or gDNA.

Per the study methods: It was from reference gene primer amplification that nucleated cell counts were estimated. Libraries were prepared by immunoSEQ multiplex PCR; TCRdb keeps only in-frame clonotypes and omits some of them. V, J and clone size were drawn from that table, and D and trimming were deduced from the DNA. The sample carries 90,000 to 120,000 clones, approximately 88% recorded once. This clone is a singleton in its sample. Trimming took off 3 bases at V and 12 bases at J, with 14 bases between the two ends. From germline, CDR1 is DFQATT and CDR2 SNEGSKA (reference sequence). This CDR3 spans 11 amino acids.

This chain uses TRBV20-1 with TRBJ1-1; D remains unclear. The source is a man aged 35-49 years with active or convalescent COVID-19. The sequencing input was peripheral blood. CDR3 bases: TGCAGTGCTAGGGTACCGCCAGTTCCTTTCTTT. Protein sequence: CSARVPPVPFF.